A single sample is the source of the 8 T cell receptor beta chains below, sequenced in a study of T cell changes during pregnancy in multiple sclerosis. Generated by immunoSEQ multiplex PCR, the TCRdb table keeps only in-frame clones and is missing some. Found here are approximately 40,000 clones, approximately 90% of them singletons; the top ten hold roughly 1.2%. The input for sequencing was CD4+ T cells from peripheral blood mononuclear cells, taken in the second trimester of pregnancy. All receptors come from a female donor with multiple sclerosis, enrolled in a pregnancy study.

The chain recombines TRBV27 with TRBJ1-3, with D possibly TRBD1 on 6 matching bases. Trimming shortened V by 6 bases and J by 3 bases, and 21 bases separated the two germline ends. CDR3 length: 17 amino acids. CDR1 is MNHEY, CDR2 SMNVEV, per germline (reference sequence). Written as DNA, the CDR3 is TGTGCCAGCAGCCCCTCTAGGGGGGGCCCGGGTGGAAACACCATATATTTT. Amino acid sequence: CASSPSRGGPGGNTIYF.

The CDR3 spells CASRREASSYNEQFF. CDR3 coding DNA: TGTGCCAGTAGAAGGGAGGCCAGCTCCTACAATGAGCAGTTCTTC. The V and J genes are TRBV19 and TRBJ2-1, with a possible D match to TRBD2 (6 bases). V was pared by 6 bases and J by 0 bases, with 12 bases between. The CDR3 sequence is 15 residues long. Germline-derived CDR1 and CDR2 are LNHDA and SQIVND (reference sequence).

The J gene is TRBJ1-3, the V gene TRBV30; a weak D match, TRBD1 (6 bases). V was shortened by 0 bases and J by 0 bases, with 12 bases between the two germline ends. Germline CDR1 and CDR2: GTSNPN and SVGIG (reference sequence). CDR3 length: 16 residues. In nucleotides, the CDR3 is TGTGCCTGGAGTGTAGCGGGGGCCGGCTCTGGAAACACCATATATTTT. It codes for CAWSVAGAGSGNTIYF.

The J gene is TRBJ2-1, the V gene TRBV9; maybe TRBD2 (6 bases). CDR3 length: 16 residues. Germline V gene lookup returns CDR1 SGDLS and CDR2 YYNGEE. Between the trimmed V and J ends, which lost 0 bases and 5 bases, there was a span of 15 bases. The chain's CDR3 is CASSVDPRGVDNEQFF. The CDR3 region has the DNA TGTGCCAGCAGCGTAGACCCCCGCGGGGTCGACAATGAGCAGTTCTTC.

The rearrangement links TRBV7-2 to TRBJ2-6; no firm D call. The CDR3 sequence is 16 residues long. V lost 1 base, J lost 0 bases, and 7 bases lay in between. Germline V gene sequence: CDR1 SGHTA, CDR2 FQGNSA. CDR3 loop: CASSLVVSSGANVLTF. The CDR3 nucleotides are TGTGCCAGCAGCTTAGTAGTAAGCTCTGGGGCCAACGTCCTGACTTTC. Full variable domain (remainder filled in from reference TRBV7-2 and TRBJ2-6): GAGVSQSPSNKVTEKGKDVELRCDPISGHTALYWYRQSLGQGLEFLIYFQGNSAPDKSGLPSDRFSAERTGGSVSTLTIQRTQQEDSAVYLCASSLVVSSGANVLTFGAGSRLTVL.

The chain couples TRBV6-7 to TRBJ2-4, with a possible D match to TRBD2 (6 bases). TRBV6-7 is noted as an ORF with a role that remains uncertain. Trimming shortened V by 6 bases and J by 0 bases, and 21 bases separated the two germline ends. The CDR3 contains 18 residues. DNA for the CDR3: TGTGCCAGCAGCCACCGAAGCGGGCTACCACTAGCCAAAAACATTCAGTACTTC. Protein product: CASSHRSGLPLAKNIQYF.

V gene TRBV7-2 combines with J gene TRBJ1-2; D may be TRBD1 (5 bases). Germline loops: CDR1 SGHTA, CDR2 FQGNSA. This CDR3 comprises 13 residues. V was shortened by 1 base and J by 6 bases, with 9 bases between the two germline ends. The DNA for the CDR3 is TGTGCCAGCAGCTTAGTAGGGGTCGATGGCTACACCTTC. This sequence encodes CASSLVGVDGYTF.

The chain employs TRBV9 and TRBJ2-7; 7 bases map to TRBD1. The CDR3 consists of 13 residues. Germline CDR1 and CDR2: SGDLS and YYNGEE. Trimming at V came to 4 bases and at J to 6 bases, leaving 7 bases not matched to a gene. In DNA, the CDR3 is TGTGCCAGCAGCTTACGAACAGGGGTCGAGCAGTACTTC. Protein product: CASSLRTGVEQYF.